These 10 T cell receptor beta chains came from one sample sequenced in a study of tissue T cells after allogeneic stem cell transplantation. Assay: immunoSEQ multiplex PCR; the TCRdb copy retains only in-frame clones and omits some. The sample consists of roughly 880 clones, roughly 53% of them appearing once. The time point was: mouse harvest day 14 after allogeneic transplant. The graft held 10^6 splenic CD5+ T cells and 10^7 T-cell-depleted bone marrow cells. Sequenced material: liver tissue. Every receptor here comes from a female BALB/c mouse given C57BL/6 T cells with graft-versus-host disease after an allogeneic hematopoietic cell transplant.

As for this clone: Gene names are mouse gene names. The CDR3 is cut off 1 residue early in the read; its end comes from the germline J gene. The chain employs TRBV5 and TRBJ2-7; D is ambiguous. The V and J ends lost 0 bases and 0 bases respectively, with 6 bases between them. Germline CDR1 reads LGHNA; CDR2 reads YNLKQL (reference sequence). The CDR3 is 14 residues long. The part of the CDR3 DNA that was read is TGTGCCAGCAGCCAAGACTGGAGCTCCTATGAACAGTAC. Protein sequence: CASSQDWSSYEQY. The entire CDR3 is CASSQDWSSYEQYF.

This clone was seen more than once but under ten times. The genes and germline here are from mouse. The observed sequence ends 1 residue before the CDR3 terminus, with the missing tail filled in from the germline J gene. The V call is TRBV1, the J call TRBJ2-7; TRBD2 aligns across 9 bases. This CDR3 has 13 amino acids. Germline V lookup: CDR1 NSQYPW, CDR2 LRSPGD (reference sequence). Unmatched junction bases numbered 4, after V lost 6 bases and J lost 4 bases. The CDR3 bases that were read are TGCACCTGCAGGGAGACTGGGGGTTATGAACAGTAC. Translating it yields CTCRETGGYEQY. The full CDR3 protein reads CTCRETGGYEQYF.

This clone showed up just once. Germline and genes here are mouse. CDR3 DNA, as far as it was read: TGTGGTGCTAAGGACAGGAGAGACACCCAGTAC. Encoded protein: CGAKDRRDTQY. The entire CDR3 reads CGAKDRRDTQYF. This chain connects TRBV20 to TRBJ2-5, with 7 bases identical to TRBD1. Read coverage stops 1 residue before the CDR3 terminus; the germline J gene supplies the remainder. The CDR3 has 12 amino acids. Germline V gives CDR1 GFQATS, CDR2 STVNSAI. V gave up 4 bases and J gave up 5 bases; unmatched junction bases: 3.

Comments on this clone: Mouse gene names apply. The read gets to within 1 residue of the CDR3 end, and the germline J gene fills in the rest. V and J are TRBV20 and TRBJ1-4, with D possibly matching TRBD1 (6 bases). Germline CDR1 reads GFQATS; CDR2 reads STVNSAI. Trimming took off 4 bases at V and 6 bases at J, with 6 bases between the two ends. The CDR3 totals 11 residues. The part of the CDR3 DNA that was read is TGTGGTGCTACAGGGGACGAAAGATTATTT. Protein: CGATGDERLF. The full CDR3 reads CGATGDERLFF.

As to this clone: Mouse gene names apply. The sequence runs out 1 residue before the end of the CDR3; the remainder is reconstructed from the germline J gene. V and J are TRBV3 and TRBJ2-1; D unresolved. This CDR3 has 14 residues. Per the germline V gene, CDR1 is SNHLY and CDR2 is FYNGKV (reference sequence). Between the trimmed V and J ends, which lost 2 bases and 3 bases, there was a span of 8 bases. The CDR3 loop reads CASSLKAGYAEQFF. CDR3 bases read: TGTGCCAGCAGCTTAAAGGCAGGCTATGCTGAGCAGTTC.

This clone qualifies as hyperexpanded. Gene and germline names: mouse. The observed sequence ends 1 residue before the CDR3 terminus, with the missing tail filled in from the germline J gene. This rearrangement joins TRBV13-1 to TRBJ2-3, with D possibly being TRBD2 (6 bases). The length of the CDR3 is 13 residues. V lost 6 bases to trimming and J lost 3 bases, with 11 bases between them. CDR1 NSHNY and CDR2 SYGAGN come from the germline V gene. CDR3: CASTADWAETLYF. The CDR3 bases that were read are TGTGCCAGCACCGCCGACTGGGCAGAAACGCTGTAT.

With regard to this clone: All gene names here are mouse names. The sequenced fragment ends 1 residue before the CDR3 boundary, so the rest is inferred from the germline J gene. V and J are TRBV12-2 and TRBJ2-5; D gene unclear. The CDR3 runs to 14 residues. V was cut by 2 bases and J by 0 bases, with 8 bases left in between. The germline gives CDR1 SGHLS, CDR2 HYDKME. CDR3 bases read: TGTGCCAGCTCTCCCCGATTTAACCAAGACACCCAGTAC. As protein: CASSPRFNQDTQY. The CDR3 in full is CASSPRFNQDTQYF.

Of note for this clone: All gene names here are mouse names. Read data end 1 residue before the CDR3 end; the end is taken from the germline J gene. Other DNA sequences from this sample encode an identical CDR3 as well. V gene TRBV1 combines with J gene TRBJ1-1; tentative D call: TRBD1 (5 bases). CDR3 length equals 14 residues. Trimming stripped 2 bases from V and 1 base from J, with 8 bases between. The germline V gene has CDR1 NSQYPW and CDR2 LRSPGD (reference sequence). The CDR3: CTCSARDRNTEVFF. The part of the CDR3 DNA that was read is TGCACCTGCAGTGCAAGAGACAGAAACACAGAAGTCTTC.

By share, this clone ranks as large (0.1 to 1%). The listed genes are named as in mouse. Read sequence stops 1 residue before the CDR3 end, and the germline J gene provides the missing end. This chain uses TRBV13-2 with TRBJ1-4; D is possibly TRBD1 (6 bases). V was shortened by 3 bases and J by 3 bases, with 9 bases between the two germline ends. The CDR3 runs to 14 residues. Germline lookup yields CDR1 NNHNN and CDR2 SYGAGS (reference sequence). This CDR3 reads CASGGRGANERLFF. The covered CDR3 bases are TGTGCCAGCGGTGGCAGGGGCGCCAACGAAAGATTATTT.

This clone was seen more than once but under ten times. The genes are named according to mouse. The sequenced fragment ends 1 residue before the CDR3 boundary, so the rest is inferred from the germline J gene. This sequence joins TRBV19 and TRBJ2-1; 7 positions match TRBD2. This CDR3 is built from 15 residues. The ends lost 0 bases at V and 1 base at J; junction bases unmatched: 1. Germline values: CDR1 FNHDT, CDR2 SITEND (reference sequence). The CDR3 bases that were read are TGTGCCAGCAGTATAGGTGGGGGGAACTATGCTGAGCAGTTC. Its protein is CASSIGGGNYAEQF. The CDR3 in full is CASSIGGGNYAEQFF.